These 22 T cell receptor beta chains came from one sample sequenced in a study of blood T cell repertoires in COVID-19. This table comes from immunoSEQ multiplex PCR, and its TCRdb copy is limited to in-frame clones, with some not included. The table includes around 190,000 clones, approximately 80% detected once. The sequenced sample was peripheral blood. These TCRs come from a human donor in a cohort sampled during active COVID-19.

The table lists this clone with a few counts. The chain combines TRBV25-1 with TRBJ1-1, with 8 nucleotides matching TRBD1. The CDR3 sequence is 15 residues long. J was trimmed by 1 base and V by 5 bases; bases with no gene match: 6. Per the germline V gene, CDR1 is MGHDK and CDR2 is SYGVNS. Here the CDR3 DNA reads TGTGCCAGCAGTCCCTACAGGGGGACGAACACTGAAGCTTTCTTT. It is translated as CASSPYRGTNTEAFF.

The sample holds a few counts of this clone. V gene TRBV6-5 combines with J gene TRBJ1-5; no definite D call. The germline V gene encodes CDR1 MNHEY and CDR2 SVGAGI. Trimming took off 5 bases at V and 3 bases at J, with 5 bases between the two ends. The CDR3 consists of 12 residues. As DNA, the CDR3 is TGTGCCAGCAGTCAACTCAATCAGCCCCAGCATTTT. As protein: CASSQLNQPQHF.

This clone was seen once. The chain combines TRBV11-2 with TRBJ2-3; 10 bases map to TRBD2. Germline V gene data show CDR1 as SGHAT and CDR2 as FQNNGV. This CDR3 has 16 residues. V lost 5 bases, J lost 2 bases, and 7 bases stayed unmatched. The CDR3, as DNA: TGTGCCAGCAGCACCTGGACTAGCGGAACCACAGATACGCAGTATTTT. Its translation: CASSTWTSGTTDTQYF.

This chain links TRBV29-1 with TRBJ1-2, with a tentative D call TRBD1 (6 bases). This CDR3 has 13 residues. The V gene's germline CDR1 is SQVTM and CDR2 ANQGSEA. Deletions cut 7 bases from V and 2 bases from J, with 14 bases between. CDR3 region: CSAQQTGNYGYTF. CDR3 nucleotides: TGCAGCGCCCAGCAAACAGGGAACTATGGCTACACCTTC.

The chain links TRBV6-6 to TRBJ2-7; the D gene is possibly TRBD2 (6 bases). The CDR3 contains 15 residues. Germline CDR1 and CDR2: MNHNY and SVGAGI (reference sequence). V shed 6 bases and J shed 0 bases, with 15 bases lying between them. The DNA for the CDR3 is TGTGCCAGCAGCCGGGACTTACGTAGCTCCTACGAGCAGTACTTC. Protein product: CASSRDLRSSYEQYF.

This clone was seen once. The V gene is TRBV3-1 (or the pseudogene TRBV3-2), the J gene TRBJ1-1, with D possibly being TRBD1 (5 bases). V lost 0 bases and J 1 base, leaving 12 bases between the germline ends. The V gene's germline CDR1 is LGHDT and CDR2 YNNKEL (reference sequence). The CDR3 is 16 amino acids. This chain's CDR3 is CASSQEYRTGNTEAFF. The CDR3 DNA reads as TGTGCCAGCAGCCAAGAATACAGGACGGGGAACACTGAAGCTTTCTTT.

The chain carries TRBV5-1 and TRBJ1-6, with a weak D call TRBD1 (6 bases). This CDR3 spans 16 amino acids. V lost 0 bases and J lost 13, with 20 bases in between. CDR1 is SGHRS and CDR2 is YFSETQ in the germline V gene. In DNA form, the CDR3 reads TGCGCCAGCAGCTTGGCTCTTCCTGAAACAGGGATCCCCCTCCACTTT. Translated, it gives CASSLALPETGIPLHF. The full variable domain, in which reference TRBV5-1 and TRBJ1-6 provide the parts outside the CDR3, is KAGVTQTPRYLIKTRGQQVTLSCSPISGHRSVSWYQQTPGQGLQFLFEYFSETQRNKGNFPGRFSGRQFSNSRSEMNVSTLELGDSALYLCASSLALPETGIPLHFGNGTRLTVT.

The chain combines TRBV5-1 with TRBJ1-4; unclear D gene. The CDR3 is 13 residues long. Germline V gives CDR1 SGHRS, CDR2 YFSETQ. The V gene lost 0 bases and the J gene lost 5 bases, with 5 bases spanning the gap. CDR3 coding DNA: TGCGCCAGCAGCTTGGTCTTGAATGAAAAACTGTTTTTT. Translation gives CASSLVLNEKLFF.

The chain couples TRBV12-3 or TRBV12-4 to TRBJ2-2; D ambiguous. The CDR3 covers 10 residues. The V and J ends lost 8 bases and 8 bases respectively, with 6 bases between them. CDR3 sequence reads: CASSGGELFF. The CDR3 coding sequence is TGTGCCAGCTCCGGGGGGGAGCTGTTTTTT.

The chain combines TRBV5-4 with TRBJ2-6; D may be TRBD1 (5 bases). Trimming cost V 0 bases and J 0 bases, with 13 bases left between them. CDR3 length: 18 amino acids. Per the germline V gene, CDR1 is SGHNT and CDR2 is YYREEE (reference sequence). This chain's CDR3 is CASSLGSGSDSGANVLTF. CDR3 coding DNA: TGTGCCAGCAGCTTGGGGTCAGGGTCAGACTCTGGGGCCAACGTCCTGACTTTC.

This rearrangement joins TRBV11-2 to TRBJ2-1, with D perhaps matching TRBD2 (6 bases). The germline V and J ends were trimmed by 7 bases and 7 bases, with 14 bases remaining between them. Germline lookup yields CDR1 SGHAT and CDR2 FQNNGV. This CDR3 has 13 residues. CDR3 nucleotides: TGTGCCAGCACCATACTGGGGGGAAATGAGCAGTTCTTC. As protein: CASTILGGNEQFF.

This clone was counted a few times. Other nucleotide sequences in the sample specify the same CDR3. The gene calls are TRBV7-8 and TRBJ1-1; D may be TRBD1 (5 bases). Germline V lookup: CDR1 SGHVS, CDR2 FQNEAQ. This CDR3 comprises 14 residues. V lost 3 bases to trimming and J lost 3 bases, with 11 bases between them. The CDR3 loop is CASSLGGGDTEAFF. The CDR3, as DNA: TGTGCCAGCAGCTTGGGGGGAGGGGACACTGAAGCTTTCTTT. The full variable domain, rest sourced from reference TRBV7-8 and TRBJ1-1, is GAGVSQSPRYKVAKRGQDVALRCDPISGHVSLFWYQQALGQGPEFLTYFQNEAQLDKSGLPSDRFFAERPEGSVSTLKIQRTQQEDSAVYLCASSLGGGDTEAFFGQGTRLTVV.

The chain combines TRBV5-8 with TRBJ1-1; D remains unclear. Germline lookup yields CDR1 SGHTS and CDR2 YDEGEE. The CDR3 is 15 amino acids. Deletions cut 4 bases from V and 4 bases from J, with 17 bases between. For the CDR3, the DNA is TGTGCCAGCAGCCTGACTTATTCATTGGGCACTGAAGCTTTCTTT. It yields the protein CASSLTYSLGTEAFF.

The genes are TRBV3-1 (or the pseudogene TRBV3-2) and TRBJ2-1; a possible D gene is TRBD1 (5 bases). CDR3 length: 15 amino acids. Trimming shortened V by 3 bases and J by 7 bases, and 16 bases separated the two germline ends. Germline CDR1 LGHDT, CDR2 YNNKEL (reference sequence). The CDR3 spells CASSHGWGPPNEQFF. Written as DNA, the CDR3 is TGTGCCAGCAGCCACGGCTGGGGCCCACCAAATGAGCAGTTCTTC.

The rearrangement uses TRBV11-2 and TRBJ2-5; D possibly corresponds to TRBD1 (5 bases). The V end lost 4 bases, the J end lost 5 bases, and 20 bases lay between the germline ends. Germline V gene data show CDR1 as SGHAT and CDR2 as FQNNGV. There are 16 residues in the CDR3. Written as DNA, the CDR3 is TGTGCCAGCAGCTCGACAGCACACCCGATGGGGGAGACCCAGTACTTC. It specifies CASSSTAHPMGETQYF.

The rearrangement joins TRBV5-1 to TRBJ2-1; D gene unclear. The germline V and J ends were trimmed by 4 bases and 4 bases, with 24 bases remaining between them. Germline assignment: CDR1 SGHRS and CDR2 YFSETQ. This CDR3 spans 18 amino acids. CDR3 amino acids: CASSANPELHSVYNEQFF. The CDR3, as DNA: TGCGCCAGCAGCGCCAACCCGGAGTTACACTCCGTTTACAATGAGCAGTTCTTC.

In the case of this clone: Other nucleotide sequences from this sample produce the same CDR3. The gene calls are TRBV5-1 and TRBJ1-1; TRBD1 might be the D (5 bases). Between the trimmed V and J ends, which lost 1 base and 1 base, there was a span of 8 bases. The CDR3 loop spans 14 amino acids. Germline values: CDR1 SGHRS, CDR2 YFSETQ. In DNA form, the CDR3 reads TGCGCCAGCAGCTTGAACAGGCCGAACACTGAAGCTTTCTTT. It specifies CASSLNRPNTEAFF. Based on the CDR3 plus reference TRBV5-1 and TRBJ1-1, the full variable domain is KAGVTQTPRYLIKTRGQQVTLSCSPISGHRSVSWYQQTPGQGLQFLFEYFSETQRNKGNFPGRFSGRQFSNSRSEMNVSTLELGDSALYLCASSLNRPNTEAFFGQGTRLTVV.

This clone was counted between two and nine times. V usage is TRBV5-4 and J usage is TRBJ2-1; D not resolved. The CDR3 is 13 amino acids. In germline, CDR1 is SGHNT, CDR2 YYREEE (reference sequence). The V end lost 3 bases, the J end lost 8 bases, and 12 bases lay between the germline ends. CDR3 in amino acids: CASSSLSTDEQFF. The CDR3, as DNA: TGTGCCAGCAGCTCCCTGTCCACGGATGAGCAGTTCTTC.

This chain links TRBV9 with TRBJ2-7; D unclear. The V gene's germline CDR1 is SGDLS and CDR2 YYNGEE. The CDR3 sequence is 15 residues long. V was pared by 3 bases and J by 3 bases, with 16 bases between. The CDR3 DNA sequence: TGTGCCAGCAGCGCAGACACGAGCCACCTCTACGAGCAGTACTTC. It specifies CASSADTSHLYEQYF. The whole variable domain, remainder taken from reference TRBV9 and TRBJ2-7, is DSGVTQTPKHLITATGQRVTLRCSPRSGDLSVYWYQQSLDQGLQFLIQYYNGEERAKGNILERFSAQQFPDLHSELNLSSLELGDSALYFCASSADTSHLYEQYFGPGTRLTVT.

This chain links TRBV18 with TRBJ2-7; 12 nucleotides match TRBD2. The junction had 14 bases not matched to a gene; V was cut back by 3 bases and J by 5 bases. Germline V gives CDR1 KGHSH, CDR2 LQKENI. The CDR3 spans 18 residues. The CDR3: CASSPMASGGAGNDEQYF. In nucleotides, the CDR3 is TGTGCCAGCTCACCGATGGCTAGCGGGGGGGCCGGCAATGACGAGCAGTACTTC.

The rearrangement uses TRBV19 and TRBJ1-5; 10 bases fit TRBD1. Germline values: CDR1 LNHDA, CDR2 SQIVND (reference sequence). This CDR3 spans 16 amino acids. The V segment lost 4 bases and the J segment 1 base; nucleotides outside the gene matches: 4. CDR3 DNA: TGTGCCAGTAGTACCCGACAGGGGGCCAGCAATCAGCCCCAGCATTTT. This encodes CASSTRQGASNQPQHF.

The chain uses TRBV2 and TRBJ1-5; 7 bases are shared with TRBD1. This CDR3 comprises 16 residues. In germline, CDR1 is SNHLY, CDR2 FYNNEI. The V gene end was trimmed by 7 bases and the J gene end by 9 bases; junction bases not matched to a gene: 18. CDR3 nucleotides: TGTGCCAGCACAATGGACAGGTACCACCCCCCGGGGCCCCAGCATTTT. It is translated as CASTMDRYHPPGPQHF.